A selection of T cell receptor beta chains follows, all from one sample in a study of regulatory T cells in long-lasting Graves disease. MiXCR, applied by TCRdb to the multiplex PCR reads, yields one record per CDR3 protein. The sample records about 530,000 distinct CDR3 sequences, 15% to 20% being singletons. Separately, the same data were catalogued under a study of T cells in Graves' hyperthyroidism and ophthalmopathy.

The sample here was peripheral blood mononuclear cells (PBMCs), taken at new diagnosis, from a patient treated with antithyroid drugs. The receptors were gathered from a middle-aged woman with Graves disease. CDR3s include the opening cysteine and the closing phenylalanine or tryptophan. The D gene is left open where the match is weak. The size field is filled for only some rows; it gives once, few, many or a size class.

j_call v_call clone_size cdr3_length d_call cdr3_aa cdr3_nt
TRBJ2-6 TRBV28 . 17 . CASSFPLRQTGANVLTF TGTGCCAGCAGTTTCCCCCTCAGACAAACTGGGGCCAACGTCCTGACTTTC
TRBJ2-3 TRBV24-1 . 15 . CATTRTGSGPDTQYF TGTGCCACCACCCGAACAGGGAGTGGCCCGGATACGCAGTATTTT
TRBJ1-1 TRBV20-1 many 15 . CSARDWTPRTTEAFF TGCAGTGCTAGAGACTGGACCCCCAGGACCACTGAAGCTTTCTTT
TRBJ1-1 TRBV5-1 . 17 TRBD1 CASSLEPQGAPGTEAFF TGCGCCAGCAGCTTGGAACCCCAGGGGGCGCCGGGTACTGAAGCTTTCTTT
TRBJ1-6 TRBV7-9 once 14 . CASSLGHINSPLHF TGTGCCAGCAGCTTAGGACATATCAATTCACCCCTCCACTTT
TRBJ1-1 TRBV2 many 14 . CASSEQRVNTEAFF TGTGCCAGCAGTGAGCAGCGGGTGAACACTGAAGCTTTCTTT
TRBJ2-1 TRBV19 . 13 . CASSITGAGEQFF TGTGCCAGTAGTATCACGGGGGCAGGGGAGCAGTTCTTC
TRBJ1-3 TRBV12-5 . 16 . CASGNRSGSSGNTIYF TGTGCTAGTGGAAACAGGTCCGGAAGCTCTGGAAACACCATATATTTT
TRBJ2-3 TRBV20-1 many 16 TRBD2 CSARFVAGVNTDTQYF TGCAGTGCTAGATTTGTAGCGGGGGTGAACACAGATACGCAGTATTTT
TRBJ2-1 TRBV7-2 many 15 . CASSLVPGAVNEQFF TGTGCCAGCAGCTTAGTTCCGGGGGCCGTCAATGAGCAGTTCTTC
TRBJ2-1 TRBV5-1 many 15 TRBD1 CASSYAGQGIDEQFF TGCGCCAGCAGCTATGCGGGACAGGGTATCGATGAGCAGTTCTTC
TRBJ2-5 TRBV11-2 . 13 . CASTRGSKETQYF TGTGCCAGCACCCGGGGTTCAAAAGAGACCCAGTACTTC
TRBJ1-1 TRBV6-5 . 14 . CASSYFRVNTGAFF TGTGCCAGCAGTTACTTTCGGGTGAACACTGGAGCTTTCTTT
TRBJ1-2 TRBV12-3/TRBV12-4 many 13 . CASSLSREAGYTF TGTGCCAGCAGTTTGAGCAGGGAGGCTGGCTACACCTTC
TRBJ1-2 TRBV9 . 15 . CASSVGGDNELGYTF TGTGCCAGCAGCGTAGGCGGTGACAATGAGCTTGGCTACACCTTC
TRBJ2-5 TRBV4-1 few 17 TRBD1 CASSPSTDRVGWETQYF TGCGCCAGCAGCCCCTCCACCGACAGGGTAGGGTGGGAGACCCAGTACTTC
TRBJ2-7 TRBV12-3/TRBV12-4 many 15 TRBD1 CASSFKGQSSYEQYF TGTGCCAGCAGTTTTAAGGGACAGAGCTCCTACGAGCAGTACTTC
TRBJ2-5 TRBV30 few 16 TRBD2 CAWTGGGVQVGGTQYF TGTGCCTGGACTGGCGGGGGGGTCCAAGTGGGGGGGACCCAGTACTTC
TRBJ2-1 TRBV30 . 14 . CAWSYGSSYNEQFF TGTGCCTGGAGCTACGGTAGCTCCTACAATGAGCAGTTCTTC
TRBJ1-1 TRBV3-1 many 13 . CASSRNRVGEAFF TGTGCCAGCAGCCGGAACAGAGTAGGTGAAGCTTTCTTT
TRBJ2-1 TRBV12-3/TRBV12-4 many 12 . CASSLLTNEQFF TGTGCCAGCAGTTTATTAACTAATGAGCAGTTCTTC
TRBJ2-5 TRBV30 many 14 TRBD1 CAWSVATGRETQYF TGTGCCTGGAGTGTGGCGACAGGGCGAGAGACCCAGTACTTC
TRBJ2-7 TRBV6-2/TRBV6-3 few 14 . CASRPSGSAYEQYF TGTGCCAGCAGACCGTCGGGGAGCGCTTACGAGCAGTACTTC
TRBJ2-5 TRBV9 few 19 TRBD2 CASSVGRLAGGPGGETQYF TGTGCCAGCAGCGTGGGCCGACTAGCGGGGGGGCCGGGGGGTGAGACCCAGTACTTC
TRBJ2-2 TRBV7-3 many 18 TRBD1 CASSFYSSGTGVAGELFF TGTGCCAGCAGCTTTTACTCATCCGGGACAGGGGTAGCCGGGGAGCTGTTTTTT
TRBJ2-6 TRBV5-1 . 16 . CASSSDGASGANVLTF TGCGCCAGCAGCTCCGACGGAGCCTCTGGGGCCAACGTCCTGACTTTC
TRBJ2-3 TRBV12-3/TRBV12-4 few 16 . CASSFGGGGNTDTQYF TGTGCCAGCAGTTTCGGAGGAGGGGGCAACACAGATACGCAGTATTTT
TRBJ2-7 TRBV11-1 many 16 TRBD1 CATAETGTGTIYEQYF TGTGCCACCGCAGAGACCGGGACAGGGACAATTTACGAGCAGTACTTC
TRBJ1-4 TRBV7-9 few 15 . CASSSQESTNEKLFF TGTGCCAGCAGCTCCCAGGAGTCAACTAATGAAAAACTGTTTTTT
TRBJ2-1 TRBV18 few 15 TRBD2 CASSSLRAGDNEQFF TGTGCCAGCTCATCGCTAAGAGCGGGGGACAATGAGCAGTTCTTC
TRBJ2-1 TRBV12-5 . 16 TRBD2 CASGFGASGETNEQFF TGTGCTAGTGGTTTTGGGGCTAGCGGGGAAACGAATGAGCAGTTCTTC
TRBJ1-1 TRBV20-1 many 14 . CSARASDSNTEAFF TGCAGTGCTAGAGCGTCCGATTCGAACACTGAAGCTTTCTTT
TRBJ2-3 TRBV9 many 15 . CASSGPGTSTDTQYF TGTGCCAGCAGCGGACCGGGGACTAGCACAGATACGCAGTATTTT
TRBJ1-1 TRBV20-1 many 15 TRBD1 CSALDRVVVDTEAFF TGCAGTGCCCTTGACAGGGTGGTGGTTGACACTGAAGCTTTCTTT
TRBJ1-1 TRBV11-2 many 16 TRBD1 CASSFRDRALNTEAFF TGTGCCAGCAGCTTCCGGGACAGAGCGTTGAACACTGAAGCTTTCTTT
TRBJ1-1 TRBV6-1 few 12 . CAVVGFSTEAFF TGTGCCGTCGTAGGGTTTTCCACTGAAGCTTTCTTT
TRBJ2-3 TRBV7-9 few 15 . CASSLARQYTDTQYF TGTGCCAGCAGCTTAGCGAGGCAATACACAGATACGCAGTATTTT
TRBJ1-1 TRBV10-1 few 13 . CASSEYGEEKAFF TGCGCCAGCAGTGAGTATGGGGAGGAGAAAGCTTTCTTT
TRBJ1-2 TRBV9 many 14 . CASSASGGVQGYTF TGTGCCAGCAGCGCCTCCGGGGGCGTACAAGGCTACACCTTC
TRBJ1-5 TRBV6-1 few 16 TRBD1 CASSEEAYRGFQPQHF TGTGCCAGCAGTGAAGAGGCCTACAGGGGCTTTCAGCCCCAGCATTTT
TRBJ2-5 TRBV2 many 13 . CASSVMRGETQYF TGTGCCAGCAGTGTGATGAGGGGAGAGACCCAGTACTTC
TRBJ2-7 TRBV20-1 many 17 TRBD2 CSATRFTSGGQAYEQYF TGCAGTGCTACTCGTTTCACTAGCGGGGGGCAGGCCTACGAGCAGTACTTC
TRBJ2-2 TRBV11-2 . 14 . CATTTGTNTGELFF TGTGCCACCACTACAGGGACGAACACCGGGGAGCTGTTTTTT
TRBJ2-7 TRBV20-1 . 14 . CSASDPRVSYEQYF TGCAGTGCTTCCGACCCCAGGGTTTCCTACGAGCAGTACTTC
TRBJ2-7 TRBV6-1 many 15 TRBD1 CASSELTGGLYEQYF TGTGCCAGCAGTGAATTGACAGGGGGCCTCTACGAGCAGTACTTC
TRBJ1-2 TRBV11-2 many 16 TRBD1 CASSLTDWTGPSGYTF TGTGCCAGCAGCCTCACCGATTGGACAGGTCCTAGTGGCTACACCTTC
TRBJ1-5 TRBV7-6 few 14 . CASSLVSGVQPQHF TGTGCCAGCAGCTTAGTCTCCGGGGTCCAGCCCCAGCATTTT
TRBJ1-1 TRBV5-1 . 16 . CASSLAWLGKETEAFF TGCGCCAGCAGCTTGGCTTGGTTAGGAAAAGAGACTGAAGCTTTCTTT
TRBJ2-3 TRBV30 few 14 . CAWNPGRNTDTQYF TGTGCCTGGAATCCGGGACGGAACACAGATACGCAGTATTTT
TRBJ2-7 TRBV2 many 13 . CASSPGVPYEQYF TGTGCCAGCAGCCCAGGGGTTCCCTACGAGCAGTACTTC
TRBJ1-5 TRBV6-1 few 14 . CASRIGTYNQPQHF TGTGCCAGCAGGATCGGGACGTACAATCAGCCCCAGCATTTT
TRBJ2-7 TRBV19 few 14 . CASRPRTASYEQYF TGTGCCAGCCGCCCCAGGACAGCCTCCTACGAGCAGTACTTC
TRBJ1-4 TRBV2 many 13 . CASMVRREEKLFF TGTGCCAGCATGGTTAGAAGGGAGGAAAAACTGTTTTTT
TRBJ1-1 TRBV4-1 . 15 TRBD1 CASSQGEGAGTEAFF TGCGCCAGCAGCCAAGGGGAGGGGGCAGGCACTGAAGCTTTCTTT
TRBJ1-1 TRBV10-3 few 13 . CAIEGRGGTEAFF TGTGCCATCGAGGGAAGGGGCGGCACTGAAGCTTTCTTT
TRBJ2-3 TRBV18 . 15 TRBD1 CASSIDRARTDTQYF TGTGCCAGCTCAATTGACAGGGCCCGCACAGATACGCAGTATTTT